The T cell receptor beta chain under discussion was sequenced for a study of cytomegalovirus exposure and HLA in healthy donors. Findings and limits, study-wide: The study carried out a later analysis of TCR beta sequences. It associated around 17,000 of them with specific HLA alleles at a false discovery rate of 0.05.

With regard to this clone: Its antigen is undetermined.

The germline V gene encodes CDR1 SGHTS and CDR2 YDEGEE. CDR3 length equals 17 residues. V gave up 4 bases and J gave up 6 bases; unmatched junction bases: 12. This PCR relied on a set of 60 Vbeta primers and 13 Jbeta primers. Methods used by the authors: It was a later analysis that counted around 85 million unique TCR beta chains, of which approximately 9.9 million were shared. The assay was immunoSEQ multiplex PCR, and TCRdb's table has in-frame clones only and misses some. V, J and clone size were drawn from that table, and D and trimming were deduced from the DNA. Among 150,000 to 200,000 clones listed, roughly four fifths were seen once.

The clonotype comes from a woman younger than 30 in good health and CMV-seronegative. V usage is TRBV5-8 and J usage is TRBJ2-1; 11 positions agree with TRBD2. Sequencing used PBMCs. CDR3 sequence (DNA): TGTGCCAGCAGCAGAAAACTATTAGCGGGAGGGATCAATGAGCAGTTCTTC. It encodes CASSRKLLAGGINEQFF.